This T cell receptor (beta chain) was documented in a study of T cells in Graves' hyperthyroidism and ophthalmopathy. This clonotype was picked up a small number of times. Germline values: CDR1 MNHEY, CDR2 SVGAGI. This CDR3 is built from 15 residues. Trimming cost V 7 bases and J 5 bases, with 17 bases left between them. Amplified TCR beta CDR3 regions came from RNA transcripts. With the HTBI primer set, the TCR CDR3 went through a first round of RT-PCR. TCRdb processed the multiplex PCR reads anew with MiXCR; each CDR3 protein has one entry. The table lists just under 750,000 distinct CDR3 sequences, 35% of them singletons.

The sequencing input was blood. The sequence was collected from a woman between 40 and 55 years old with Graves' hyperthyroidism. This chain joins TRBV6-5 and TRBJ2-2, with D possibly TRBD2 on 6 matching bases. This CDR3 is CASNGGRWTTGELFF. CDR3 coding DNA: TGTGCCAGCAACGGAGGGAGATGGACTACCGGGGAGCTGTTTTTT.